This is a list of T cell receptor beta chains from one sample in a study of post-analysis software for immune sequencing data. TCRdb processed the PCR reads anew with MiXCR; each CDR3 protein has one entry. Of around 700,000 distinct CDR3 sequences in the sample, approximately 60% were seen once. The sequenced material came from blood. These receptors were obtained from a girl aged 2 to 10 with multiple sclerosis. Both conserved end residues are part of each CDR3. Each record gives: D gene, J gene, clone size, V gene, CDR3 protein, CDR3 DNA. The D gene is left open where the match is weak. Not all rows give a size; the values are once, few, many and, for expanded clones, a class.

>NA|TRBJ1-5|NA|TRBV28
CASIQLGQPQHF
TGTGCCAGCATCCAACTCGGGCAGCCCCAGCATTTT
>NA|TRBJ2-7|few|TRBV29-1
CSVEGTAAGSYEQYF
TGCAGCGTTGAGGGGACTGCAGCGGGCTCCTACGAGCAGTACTTC
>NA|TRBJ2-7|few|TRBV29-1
CSALGRDGEQYF
TGCAGCGCCCTGGGGCGGGATGGCGAGCAGTACTTC
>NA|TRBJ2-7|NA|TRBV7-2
CASRLTLGPLYEQYF
TGTGCCAGCAGATTAACCCTGGGACCGCTCTACGAGCAGTACTTC
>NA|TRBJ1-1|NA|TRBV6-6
CASRPGRKGTEAFF
TGTGCCAGCAGGCCCGGGCGGAAAGGGACTGAAGCTTTCTTT
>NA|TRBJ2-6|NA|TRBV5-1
CASSIARPSGANVLTF
TGCGCCAGCAGCATAGCTAGGCCCTCTGGGGCCAACGTCCTGACTTTC
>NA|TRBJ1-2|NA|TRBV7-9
CASSYRTENYGYTF
TGTGCCAGCAGTTACCGGACGGAGAACTATGGCTACACCTTC
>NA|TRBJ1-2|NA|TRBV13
CASSPRTTRKQNYGYTF
TGTGCCAGCAGCCCCAGGACAACGAGAAAACAAAACTATGGCTACACCTTC
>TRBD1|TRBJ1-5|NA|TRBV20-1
CSGLDRGDQPQHF
TGCAGTGGGCTCGACAGGGGGGATCAGCCCCAGCATTTT
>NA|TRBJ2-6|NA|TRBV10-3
CAISESTSGAGANVLTF
TGTGCCATCAGTGAGTCGACATCAGGGGCTGGGGCCAACGTCCTGACTTTC
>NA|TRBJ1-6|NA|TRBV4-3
CASSQVGQGAYNSPLHF
TGCGCCAGCAGCCAAGTGGGGCAGGGCGCCTATAATTCACCCCTCCACTTT
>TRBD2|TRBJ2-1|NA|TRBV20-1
CSAIPIRWVAGGKIDEQFF
TGCAGTGCGATCCCCATCCGATGGGTAGCGGGGGGGAAGATCGATGAGCAGTTCTTC
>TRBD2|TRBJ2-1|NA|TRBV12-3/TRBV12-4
CASSSWRLAKNEQFF
TGTGCCAGCAGTTCATGGAGACTAGCGAAAAATGAGCAGTTCTTC
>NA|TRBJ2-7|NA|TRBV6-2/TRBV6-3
CASSSIGPSYEQYF
TGTGCCAGCAGTTCTATCGGCCCGTCCTACGAGCAGTACTTC
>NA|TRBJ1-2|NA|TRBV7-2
CASSPTGLRGYTF
TGTGCCAGCAGTCCGACAGGTTTGCGGGGCTACACCTTC
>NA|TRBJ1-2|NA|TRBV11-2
CASSYKRAYGYTF
TGTGCCAGCAGCTATAAACGGGCCTATGGCTACACCTTC
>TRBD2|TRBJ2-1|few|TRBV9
CASSVLLAGGPGNEQFF
TGTGCCAGCAGCGTCTTACTAGCGGGAGGGCCTGGAAATGAGCAGTTCTTC
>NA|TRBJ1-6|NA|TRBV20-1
CGGTAYNSPLHF
TGCGGGGGGACGGCGTATAATTCACCCCTCCACTTT
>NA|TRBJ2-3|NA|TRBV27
CASSLQPLSTNTQYF
TGTGCCAGCAGTTTACAGCCCTTGTCCACGAATACGCAGTATTTT
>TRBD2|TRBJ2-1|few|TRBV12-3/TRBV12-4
CASSPNPGLAGEQPSYNEQFF
TGTGCCAGCAGTCCAAACCCGGGACTAGCGGGGGAACAGCCTTCCTACAATGAGCAGTTCTTC
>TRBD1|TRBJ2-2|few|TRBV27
CASQDPGQGSTGELFF
TGTGCCAGCCAAGATCCGGGACAGGGGTCCACCGGGGAGCTGTTTTTT
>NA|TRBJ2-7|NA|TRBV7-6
CASSLAGYGQTYEQYF
TGTGCCAGCAGCTTAGCGGGATATGGACAGACCTACGAGCAGTACTTC
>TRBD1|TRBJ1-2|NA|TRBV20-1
CSARPPGQGIYGYTF
TGCAGTGCTAGACCGCCGGGACAGGGAATTTATGGCTACACCTTC
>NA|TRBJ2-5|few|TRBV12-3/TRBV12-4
CASSSSPETQYF
TGTGCCAGCAGTTCTTCTCCAGAGACCCAGTACTTC
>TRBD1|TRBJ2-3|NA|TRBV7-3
CASSSQGAEDTQYF
TGTGCCAGCAGCTCACAGGGGGCGGAAGATACGCAGTATTTT
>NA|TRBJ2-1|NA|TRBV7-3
CASSPGTRFNNEQFF
TGTGCCAGCAGCCCCGGGACAAGGTTCAACAATGAGCAGTTCTTC
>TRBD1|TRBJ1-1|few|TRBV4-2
CASSQDLDRGLTEAFF
TGTGCCAGCAGCCAAGATCTCGACAGGGGCCTCACTGAAGCTTTCTTT
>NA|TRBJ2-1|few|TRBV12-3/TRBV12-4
CASSFWTNEQFF
TGTGCCAGCAGTTTCTGGACTAATGAGCAGTTCTTC
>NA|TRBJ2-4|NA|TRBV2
CASSVGTPSVGQYF
TGTGCCAGCAGTGTGGGCACCCCATCCGTTGGGCAGTACTTC
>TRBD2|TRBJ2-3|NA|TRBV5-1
CASTTIAGGADTQYF
TGCGCCAGTACCACCATAGCGGGAGGGGCAGATACGCAGTATTTT
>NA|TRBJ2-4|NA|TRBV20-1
CSARDFVKGNIQYF
TGCAGTGCTAGAGATTTCGTTAAAGGAAACATTCAGTACTTC
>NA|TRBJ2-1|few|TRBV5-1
CASSWSGRSGRQEQFF
TGCGCCAGCAGCTGGAGTGGCAGGTCAGGTCGGCAGGAGCAGTTCTTC
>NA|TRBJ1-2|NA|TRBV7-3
CASSSSRGDGYTF
TGTGCCAGCAGCTCCTCTAGGGGGGATGGCTACACCTTC
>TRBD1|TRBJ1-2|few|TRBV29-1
CSVYGTGIPYGYTF
TGCAGCGTCTATGGGACAGGGATTCCCTATGGCTACACCTTC
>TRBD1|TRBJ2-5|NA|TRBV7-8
CASSPTGTGAQETQYF
TGTGCCAGCAGCCCGACCGGGACAGGGGCACAAGAGACCCAGTACTTC
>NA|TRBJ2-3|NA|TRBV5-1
CAGSLLDTQYF
TGCGCCGGCAGCCTATTAGATACGCAGTATTTT
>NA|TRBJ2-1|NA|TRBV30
CAWSVQNGMRNEQFF
TGTGCCTGGAGTGTACAGAACGGGATGCGGAATGAGCAGTTCTTC
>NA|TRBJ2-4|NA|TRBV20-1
CSARGQEGGIGGSAKNIQYF
TGCAGTGCTAGAGGCCAAGAAGGCGGCATCGGGGGTTCAGCCAAAAACATTCAGTACTTC
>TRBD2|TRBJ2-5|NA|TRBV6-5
CASSGGTSGQETQYF
TGTGCCAGCAGTGGAGGGACTAGCGGCCAAGAGACCCAGTACTTC
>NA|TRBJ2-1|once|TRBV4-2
CASSQGGGVYNEQFF
TGTGCCAGCAGCCAGGGGGGGGGCGTCTACAATGAGCAGTTCTTC
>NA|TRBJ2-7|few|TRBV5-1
CASSLGKAYEQYF
TGCGCCAGCAGCTTGGGTAAGGCCTACGAGCAGTACTTC
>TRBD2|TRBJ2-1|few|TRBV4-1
CASSHPRGTSGSRVGNEQFF
TGCGCCAGCAGCCACCCTCGCGGGACTAGCGGGAGTCGAGTTGGCAATGAGCAGTTCTTC
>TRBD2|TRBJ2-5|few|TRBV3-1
CASSQDVAGDLETQYF
TGTGCCAGCAGCCAAGACGTAGCGGGAGATTTAGAGACCCAGTACTTC
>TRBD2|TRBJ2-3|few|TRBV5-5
CASSWGLHTDTQYF
TGTGCCAGCAGCTGGGGACTACACACAGATACGCAGTATTTT
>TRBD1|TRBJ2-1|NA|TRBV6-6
CASSYSLNDRENNEQFF
TGTGCCAGCAGTTACTCCCTCAATGACAGGGAGAACAATGAGCAGTTCTTC
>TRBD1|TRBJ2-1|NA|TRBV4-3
CASSKDRKGYNEQFF
TGCGCCAGCAGCAAGGACAGGAAGGGTTACAATGAGCAGTTCTTC
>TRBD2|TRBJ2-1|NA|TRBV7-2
CATHGTSGRNEQFF
TGTGCCACCCACGGGACTAGCGGGAGGAATGAGCAGTTCTTC